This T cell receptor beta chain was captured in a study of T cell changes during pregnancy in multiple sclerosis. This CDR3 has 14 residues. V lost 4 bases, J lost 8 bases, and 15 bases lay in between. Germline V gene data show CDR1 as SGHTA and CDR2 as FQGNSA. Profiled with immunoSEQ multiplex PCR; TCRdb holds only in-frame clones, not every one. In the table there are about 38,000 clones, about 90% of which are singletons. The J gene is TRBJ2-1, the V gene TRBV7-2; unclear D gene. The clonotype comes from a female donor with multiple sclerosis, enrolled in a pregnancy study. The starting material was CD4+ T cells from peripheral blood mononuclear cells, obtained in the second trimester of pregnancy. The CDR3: CASSSSIVRDEQFF. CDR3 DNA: TGTGCCAGCAGCTCCTCCATAGTCCGGGATGAGCAGTTCTTC.